One and the same sample provided the 23 T cell receptor beta chains below, sequenced in a study of regulatory T cells in long-lasting Graves disease. Specified time point: persistent/refractory GD, antithyroid drugs over 5 years with positive TRAb. RNA isolated from PBMCs was used to make the TCR library. Construction of the TCR beta libraries employed iRepertoire HTBI primers in conjunction with Arm-PCR of CDR3 regions. TCRdb processed the multiplex PCR reads anew with MiXCR; each CDR3 protein has one entry. The sample includes fewer than 450,000 distinct CDR3 sequences, 20% of them seen just once. This sample comprised peripheral blood mononuclear cells (PBMCs), obtained when the disease was refractory, from a patient treated with antithyroid drugs. All receptors derive from a female donor with Graves disease.

The chain combines TRBV7-9 with TRBJ2-7, with D tentatively TRBD1 (5 bases). CDR3 length: 14 amino acids. Germline V gene lookup returns CDR1 SEHNR and CDR2 FQNEAQ (reference sequence). With 1 base removed from V and 5 bases from J, the gap between germline ends came to 12 bases. Here the CDR3 DNA reads TGTGCCAGCAGCTTAGTGCAGGGCCCCCACGAGCAGTACTTC. This sequence encodes CASSLVQGPHEQYF.

This clonotype was seen many times. The chain joins TRBV28 to TRBJ2-7; D unresolved. The germline V and J ends were trimmed by 5 bases and 5 bases, with 7 bases remaining between them. The CDR3 is made up of 11 amino acids. Per germline, CDR1 MDHEN and CDR2 SYDVKM. In DNA, the CDR3 is TGTGCCAGCAGTCGCTGGGACGAGCAGTACTTC. Translating gives CASSRWDEQYF.

This clonotype was seen ten or more times. Mismatch with germline at one junction end may stem from a read error. The chain links TRBV12-3 or TRBV12-4 to TRBJ1-1; tentative D call: TRBD1 (6 bases). The length of the CDR3 is 13 residues. CDR3 bases: TGTGCCACCCAGCCCCTCCGGGACACCCACCAAGTCTTT. Translation gives CATQPLRDTHQVF.

There are many counts of this clonotype. The chain has TRBV5-6 and TRBJ2-7; the D is unclear. The V end lost 6 bases, the J end lost 0 bases, and 10 bases lay between the germline ends. The CDR3 loop spans 13 amino acids. Germline V gene data show CDR1 as SGHDT and CDR2 as YYEEEE. This chain's CDR3 is CASNEVNSYEQYF. The CDR3 coding sequence is TGTGCCAGCAACGAGGTGAACTCCTACGAGCAGTACTTC.

On this clonotype: A much larger clone lies a single base off, so this may be a read error. The chain recombines TRBV11-2 with TRBJ2-2; 13 nucleotides agree with TRBD2. The CDR3 is 17 amino acids. After removal of 5 bases from V and 4 bases from J, the junction contained 7 bases not matched to a gene. CDR1 and CDR2 from the germline V gene are SGHAT and FQNNGV. DNA for the CDR3: TGTGCCAGCAGCACAAAAGGACTAGCGGGAGTCACCGGGGAGCTGTTTTTT. Protein: CASSTKGLAGVTGELFF. Looking up the rest from reference TRBV11-2 and TRBJ2-2 gives the full variable domain: EAGVAQSPRYKIIEKRQSVAFWCNPISGHATLYWYQQILGQGPKLLIQFQNNGVVDDSQLPKDRFSAERLKGVDSTLKIQPAKLEDSAVYLCASSTKGLAGVTGELFFGEGSRLTVL.

This clonotype was seen ten or more times. The CDR3 loop reads CASSRQGSNEKLFF. The CDR3 DNA reads as TGCGCCAGCAGCCGACAGGGTTCTAATGAAAAACTGTTTTTT. The V gene is TRBV5-1, the J gene TRBJ1-4; TRBD1 agrees at 7 bases. Germline values: CDR1 SGHRS, CDR2 YFSETQ. The CDR3 length is 14 residues. V was pared by 4 bases and J by 3 bases, with 3 bases of the junction left unmatched.

This clonotype was counted many times. The chain has TRBV28 and TRBJ2-2; the D gene is possibly TRBD2 (6 bases). The CDR3 contains 16 residues. The V end lost 1 base, the J end lost 3 bases, and 12 bases lay between the germline ends. Germline CDR1 and CDR2: MDHEN and SYDVKM. The CDR3 DNA reads as TGTGCCAGCAGTTTATTGGGCGGCGGGGACACCGGGGAGCTGTTTTTT. Translating gives CASSLLGGGDTGELFF.

The chain recombines TRBV7-3 with TRBJ2-6; TRBD1 matches at 7 bases. The CDR3 is 16 residues long. CDR1 is SGHTA and CDR2 is FQGTGA in the germline V gene. V was clipped by 5 bases and J by 3 bases; unmatched bases: 7. The CDR3: CASSRQGVVGANVLTF. The CDR3 nucleotides are TGTGCCAGCAGCCGCCAGGGGGTAGTTGGGGCCAACGTCCTGACTTTC.

This clonotype came up many times. The chain uses TRBV3-1 and TRBJ2-5; 7 positions match TRBD2. CDR1 LGHDT and CDR2 YNNKEL come from the germline V gene (reference sequence). This CDR3 has 14 residues. V dropped 8 bases and J dropped 5; count of bases not matched to a gene: 11. CDR3 sequence (DNA): TGTGCCAGCTCGGGGGGACTCCGGACGGAGACCCAGTACTTC. This translates into CASSGGLRTETQYF.

This clonotype turned up a few times. The genes are TRBV11-2 and TRBJ2-5; 10 bases agree with TRBD1. The germline CDR1 and CDR2 sequences are SGHAT and FQNNGV. V lost 3 bases to trimming and J lost 5 bases; unmatched junction nucleotides: 6. This CDR3 is built from 15 residues. The CDR3 reads CASSFRQGAWETQYF. In DNA, the CDR3 is TGTGCCAGCAGCTTCAGACAGGGGGCTTGGGAGACCCAGTACTTC.

DNA of the CDR3: TGTGCCAGCAGCCCCGGGGTTGAGTCCGGGGAGCTGTTTTTT. This translates into CASSPGVESGELFF. The chain has TRBV11-2 and TRBJ2-2; D perhaps matches TRBD2 (5 bases). Trimming shortened V by 5 bases and J by 6 bases, and 13 bases separated the two germline ends. Germline-derived CDR1 and CDR2 are SGHAT and FQNNGV. The CDR3 totals 14 residues.

This clonotype was seen many times. This chain uses TRBV12-3 or TRBV12-4 with TRBJ2-2, with unresolved D. With 6 bases removed from V and 6 bases from J, the gap between germline ends came to 8 bases. This CDR3 contains 12 residues. As DNA, the CDR3 is TGTGCCAGCAGCTTGCCCCCCGGGGAGCTGTTTTTT. Amino acids: CASSLPPGELFF.

A few counts support this clonotype. J is TRBJ2-7 and V is TRBV3-1; no clear D gene. V was pared by 3 bases and J by 2 bases, with 5 bases between. This CDR3 has 12 amino acids. The germline V gene has CDR1 LGHDT and CDR2 YNNKEL (reference sequence). The CDR3 coding sequence is TGTGCCAGCAGCCATGTGGCCTACGAGCAGTACTTC. Translated: CASSHVAYEQYF.

This clonotype was detected many times. The genes are TRBV2 and TRBJ2-2; TRBD1 aligns across 10 bases. The junction had 6 bases not matched to a gene; V was cut back by 11 bases and J by 6 bases. The germline V gene has CDR1 SNHLY and CDR2 FYNNEI. This CDR3 contains 13 residues. The CDR3 here is CAVHGTGAGELFF. The CDR3 DNA reads TGTGCCGTGCACGGGACAGGGGCCGGGGAGCTGTTTTTT. The variable domain in full, completed from reference TRBV2 and TRBJ2-2, reads EPEVTQTPSHQVTQMGQEVILRCVPISNHLYFYWYRQILGQKVEFLVSFYNNEISEKSEIFDDQFSVERPDGSNFTLKIRSTKLEDSAMYFCAVHGTGAGELFFGEGSRLTVL.

In its sample, this clonotype was seen a few times. V is TRBV20-1 and J is TRBJ2-7; D is perhaps TRBD1 or TRBD2 (5 bases each). CDR1 and CDR2 (germline): DFQATT, SNEGSKA (reference sequence). Trimming pared 4 bases from V and 3 bases from J, leaving 10 bases between. The CDR3 extends over 12 amino acids. The CDR3, as DNA: TGCAGTGCTACGGGGACCGACTACGAGCAGTACTTC. Protein product: CSATGTDYEQYF.

In its sample, this clonotype was seen many times. One end of the junction varies from germline; a read error may be responsible. The CDR3 sequence is CASSSGPSANEKLFF. DNA for the CDR3: TGTGCTAGCAGTAGCGGACCCTCGGCTAATGAAAAACTGTTTTTT. The V gene is TRBV7-7, the J gene TRBJ1-4; D is unresolved. CDR1 and CDR2 from the germline V gene are SSHAT and FNYEAQ (reference sequence). The CDR3 runs to 15 residues.

This clonotype was detected many times. This rearrangement joins TRBV6-1 to TRBJ2-7, with D uncertain. Germline-derived CDR1 and CDR2 are MNHNS and SASEGT. The CDR3 has 12 amino acids. V lost 4 bases to trimming and J lost 2 bases, with 6 bases between them. The chain's CDR3 is CASSGEAYEQYF. The CDR3 DNA is TGTGCCAGCAGTGGGGAAGCCTACGAGCAGTACTTC.

This clonotype has ten or more counts. The rearrangement uses TRBV28 and TRBJ1-1; 9 bases fit TRBD1. Looked up from germline, CDR1 is MDHEN and CDR2 is SYDVKM. V dropped 6 bases and J dropped 11; count of bases not matched to a gene: 13. The CDR3 spans 14 residues. The CDR3 loop is CASSRGGTGQDAFF. CDR3 DNA: TGTGCCAGCAGCCGTGGGGGGACAGGGCAGGATGCTTTCTTT.

Comment on this clonotype: A much larger clone differs from this one at a single base, so this may be a read error. The chain is built from TRBV12-3 or TRBV12-4 and TRBJ2-1; 10 positions match TRBD2. V dropped 2 bases and J dropped 8; count of bases not matched to a gene: 3. The CDR3 extends over 14 amino acids. This CDR3 is CASSLSGRADEQFF. Written as DNA, the CDR3 is TGTGCCAGCAGTTTAAGCGGGAGGGCCGATGAGCAGTTCTTC.

This clonotype occurred a few times. The chain carries TRBV20-1 and TRBJ1-5; D is unresolved. Germline CDR1 reads DFQATT; CDR2 reads SNEGSKA (reference sequence). V shed 2 bases and J shed 7 bases, with 12 bases lying between them. This CDR3 region has 13 residues. CDR3 amino acids: CSARLGLGQPQHF. The CDR3 DNA reads as TGCAGTGCTAGACTCGGGCTAGGCCAGCCCCAGCATTTT.

The sample holds many counts of this clonotype. The J gene is TRBJ1-2, the V gene TRBV28; D possibly corresponds to TRBD1 (5 bases). Germline V gene sequence: CDR1 MDHEN, CDR2 SYDVKM. V lost 2 bases and J lost 8, with 9 bases in between. The CDR3 loop spans 12 amino acids. The CDR3, as DNA: TGTGCCAGCAGTTTAGTTTCAGGGGGCTACACCTTC. Amino acids: CASSLVSGGYTF.

This clonotype was detected only a few times. The genes are TRBV3-1 and TRBJ2-7; 9 nucleotides align to TRBD1. V was pared by 3 bases and J by 4 bases, with 7 bases of the junction left unmatched. The length of the CDR3 is 15 residues. Looked up from germline, CDR1 is LGHDT and CDR2 is YNNKEL (reference sequence). This CDR3 is CASSQDPGQGYEQYF. DNA of the CDR3: TGTGCCAGCAGCCAGGACCCGGGACAGGGATACGAGCAGTACTTC.

The J gene is TRBJ2-7, the V gene TRBV14; D gene ambiguous. This CDR3 is 17 amino acids long. Germline CDR1 SGHDN, CDR2 FVKESK. V shed 5 bases and J shed 2 bases, with 22 bases lying between them. CDR3 amino acids: CASSSNIHGPYPYEQYF. CDR3 bases: TGTGCCAGCAGCTCCAATATCCACGGCCCTTACCCCTACGAGCAGTACTTC.